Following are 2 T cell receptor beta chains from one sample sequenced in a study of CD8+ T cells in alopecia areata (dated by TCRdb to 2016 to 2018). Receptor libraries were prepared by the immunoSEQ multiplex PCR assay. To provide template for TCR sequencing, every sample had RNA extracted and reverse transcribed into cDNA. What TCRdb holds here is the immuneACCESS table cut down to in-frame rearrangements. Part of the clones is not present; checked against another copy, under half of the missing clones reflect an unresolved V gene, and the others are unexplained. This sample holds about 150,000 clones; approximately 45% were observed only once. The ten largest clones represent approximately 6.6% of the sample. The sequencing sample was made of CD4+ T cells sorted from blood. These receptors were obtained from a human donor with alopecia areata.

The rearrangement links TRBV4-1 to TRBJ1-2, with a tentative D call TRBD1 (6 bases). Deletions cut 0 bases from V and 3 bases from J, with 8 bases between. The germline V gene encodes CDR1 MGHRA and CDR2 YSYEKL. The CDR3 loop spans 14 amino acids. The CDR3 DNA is TGCGCCAGCAGCCAAGACCAGGGGCACTATGGCTACACCTTC. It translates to CASSQDQGHYGYTF.

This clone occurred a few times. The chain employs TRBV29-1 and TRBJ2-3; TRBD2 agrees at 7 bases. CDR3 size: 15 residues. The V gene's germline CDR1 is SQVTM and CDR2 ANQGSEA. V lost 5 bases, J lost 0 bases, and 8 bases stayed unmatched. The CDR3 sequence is CSVTLGGGSTDTQYF. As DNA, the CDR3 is TGCAGCGTTACGCTTGGGGGAGGGAGCACAGATACGCAGTATTTT.